This entry lists 22 T cell receptor beta chains sequenced from one sample in a study of metastatic and nonmetastatic thyroid tumors. TCRdb re-called clones from the PCR reads using MiXCR. The profile covers around 45,000 clones, with about 3.3% appearing a single time and approximately 10% taken by the ten largest. Patients were all untreated before their thyroid surgery. Sequenced: blood. The receptors here all came from a female donor with papillary thyroid cancer or a benign thyroid nodule (not recorded which). Some clones in this sample may be carry-over from other donors' samples.

This clone was seen repeatedly, ten times or more. The rearrangement joins TRBV20-1 to TRBJ1-5; TRBD1 agrees at 8 bases. The J segment lost 5 bases and the V segment lost 0 bases, leaving 6 bases of the junction unmatched. Germline-derived CDR1 and CDR2 are DFQATT and SNEGSKA (reference sequence). The CDR3 contains 15 residues. For the CDR3, the DNA is TGCAGTGCTAGAGAATCACAGGGGGTTGATCAGCCCCAGCATTTT. This gives the protein CSARESQGVDQPQHF.

This clone has a handful of counts. This sequence joins TRBV12-3 or TRBV12-4 and TRBJ2-3; 10 bases fit TRBD2. This CDR3 is 15 amino acids long. V shed 5 bases, J shed 1 base, and the junction held 3 bases outside the gene matches. The CDR3 sequence: CASSTLAGGTDTQYF. CDR3 DNA sequence: TGTGCCAGCAGTACTCTAGCGGGAGGCACAGATACGCAGTATTTT.

This clone was detected a few times. The chain is built from TRBV6-1 and TRBJ1-1; weak D call: TRBD1 (5 bases). Trimming left V 6 bases short and J 1 base short, with 9 bases between. This CDR3 spans 13 amino acids. Germline assignment: CDR1 MNHNS and CDR2 SASEGT. DNA for the CDR3: TGTGCCAGCAGGGCCACAGGGAACACTGAAGCTTTCTTT. This gives the protein CASRATGNTEAFF.

This clone occurred many times. The rearrangement links TRBV27 to TRBJ2-3; 12 bases line up with TRBD2. The CDR3 contains 16 residues. In germline, CDR1 is MNHEY, CDR2 SMNVEV (reference sequence). Trimming took 7 bases from V and 6 from J; bases not matched to a gene: 11. The CDR3 reads CASISRLAGVTDTQYF. The CDR3 bases are TGTGCCAGCATTTCCCGACTAGCGGGAGTCACGGATACGCAGTATTTT.

There are a few counts of this clone. The V gene is TRBV6-9, the J gene TRBJ2-7; maybe TRBD1 (6 bases). This CDR3 is 15 amino acids long. With 2 bases removed from V and 0 bases from J, the gap between germline ends came to 11 bases. Germline V CDR1 and CDR2: MNHGY, SVAAGI. The CDR3 spells CASSYRRDNSYEQYF. The CDR3 coding sequence is TGTGCCAGCAGTTATCGCCGGGACAACTCCTACGAGCAGTACTTC.

V usage is TRBV6-5 and J usage is TRBJ1-6, with D unresolved. Germline V gives CDR1 MNHEY, CDR2 SVGAGI. This CDR3 comprises 14 residues. Trimming took 2 bases from V and 8 from J, leaving 10 bases between them. This chain's CDR3 is CASSYKAGHSPLHF. The CDR3 DNA is TGTGCCAGCAGTTACAAGGCGGGTCATTCACCCCTCCACTTT.

This clone was recorded many times. The gene calls are TRBV4-2 and TRBJ2-7; possibly TRBD2 for D (6 bases). The ends were cut back, 4 bases at V and 4 bases at J, with 17 bases in the middle. The CDR3 loop spans 15 amino acids. In germline, CDR1 is LGHNA, CDR2 YNFKEQ. The CDR3 region is CASSPRSDYNYEQYF. The CDR3 DNA follows: TGTGCCAGCAGCCCTCGATCGGACTACAATTACGAGCAGTACTTC.

This clone has a count of ten or more. A much larger clone differs by one base, so this may be a read error. The rearrangement uses TRBV12-3 or TRBV12-4 and TRBJ1-2; D ambiguous. The CDR3 is 13 amino acids. CDR3: CASNPDTRGGHTF. The CDR3 nucleotides are TGTGCCAGCAATCCCGACACCCGAGGTGGCCACACCTTC.

This clone showed up many times. This chain connects TRBV7-2 to TRBJ2-7; TRBD1 agrees at 9 bases. Germline loops: CDR1 SGHTA, CDR2 FQGNSA. This CDR3 contains 14 residues. J was trimmed by 2 bases and V by 6 bases; bases with no gene match: 5. The DNA of the CDR3 is TGTGCCAGCAGGCTCGGGACAGGGACCTACGAGCAGTACTTC. Its protein is CASRLGTGTYEQYF. Using reference TRBV7-2 and TRBJ2-7 for the parts outside the CDR3, the full variable domain is GAGVSQSPSNKVTEKGKDVELRCDPISGHTALYWYRQSLGQGLEFLIYFQGNSAPDKSGLPSDRFSAERTGGSVSTLTIQRTQQEDSAVYLCASRLGTGTYEQYFGPGTRLTVT.

The sample holds many counts of this clone. The chain carries TRBV5-5 and TRBJ2-3, with 11 nucleotides matching TRBD2. The CDR3 spans 16 residues. The germline V gene has CDR1 SGHKS and CDR2 YYEKEE (reference sequence). Trimming took 3 bases from V and 4 from J; bases not matched to a gene: 7. The CDR3 spells CASSYLTSGNADTQYF. In DNA form, the CDR3 reads TGTGCCAGCAGCTACCTGACTAGCGGGAATGCAGATACGCAGTATTTT.

The chain uses TRBV20-1 and TRBJ1-5, with a tentative D call TRBD1 (5 bases). The germline V gene has CDR1 DFQATT and CDR2 SNEGSKA (reference sequence). CDR3 size: 13 residues. The V end was cut by 0 bases, the J end by 5 bases, with 8 bases between. This chain's CDR3 is CSAREAGYQPQHF. CDR3 DNA sequence: TGCAGTGCTAGAGAGGCAGGGTATCAGCCCCAGCATTTT.

This clone appeared many times. One end of the junction varies from germline; a read error may be responsible. CDR3 nucleotide sequence: TGTGCCAGCAGCGTAGAAGGGGGCGGTGGCTCCGACAATGAGCAGTTCTTC. Encoded protein: CASSVEGGGGSDNEQFF. The gene calls are TRBV9 and TRBJ2-1; 7 nucleotides match TRBD1. The CDR3 has 17 amino acids. Looked up from germline, CDR1 is SGDLS and CDR2 is YYNGEE.

About this clone: The CDR3 carries no conserved terminal phenylalanine or tryptophan, so it likely arises from a read error. This rearrangement joins TRBV9 to TRBJ2-1; D possibly corresponds to TRBD1 (6 bases). The germline V gene has CDR1 SGDLS and CDR2 YYNGEE. The CDR3 covers 16 residues. With 1 base removed from V and 6 bases from J, the gap between germline ends came to 17 bases. The CDR3 loop reads CASSVFGDMEFNEQFS. The CDR3 DNA reads TGTGCCAGCAGCGTATTCGGGGACATGGAGTTCAATGAGCAGTTCTCC.

This clone was seen ten or more times. CDR3 sequence reads: CASSLAQGGQPQHF. For the CDR3, the DNA is TGTGCCAGCAGCTTGGCTCAGGGGGGTCAGCCCCAGCATTTT. The V call is TRBV5-6, the J call TRBJ1-5; 7 nucleotides align to TRBD1. V dropped 0 bases and J dropped 6; count of bases not matched to a gene: 3. Germline CDR1 reads SGHDT; CDR2 reads YYEEEE. CDR3 length: 14 amino acids.

On this clone itself: A read error may account for a junction end that differs from germline. The chain employs TRBV11-2 and TRBJ2-7; D is unresolved. Germline assignment: CDR1 SGHAT and CDR2 FQNNGV. This CDR3 is 12 amino acids long. Here the CDR3 reads CASSLELGEQYF. DNA for the CDR3: TGTGCCAGCAGCTTAGAGCTTGGCGAGCAGTATTTC.

This clone came up many times. The chain links TRBV10-2 to TRBJ2-7, with 7 bases fitting TRBD2. Unmatched junction bases numbered 3, after V lost 3 bases and J lost 1 base. The CDR3 totals 14 residues. Per the germline V gene, CDR1 is WSHSY and CDR2 is SAAADI. In DNA form, the CDR3 reads TGCGCCAGCAGTGATAGGACTAGATCCTACGAGCAGTACTTC. Translation gives CASSDRTRSYEQYF.

This clone was seen a handful of times. The V gene is TRBV27, the J gene TRBJ2-7, with D unclear. Trimming shortened V by 3 bases and J by 0 bases, and 9 bases separated the two germline ends. The germline V gene has CDR1 MNHEY and CDR2 SMNVEV (reference sequence). The CDR3 totals 14 residues. Here the CDR3 DNA reads TGTGCCAGCAGTTTGGGGATCTTCTCCTACGAGCAGTACTTC. Protein sequence: CASSLGIFSYEQYF.

In its sample, this clone was seen a few times. V gene TRBV7-2 combines with J gene TRBJ2-7; D might be TRBD1 (6 bases). Germline assignment: CDR1 SGHTA and CDR2 FQGNSA. V gave up 5 bases and J gave up 2 bases, with 13 bases separating them. There are 14 residues in the CDR3. For the CDR3, the DNA is TGTGCCAGCAGCGCTTCACAGGGTCCCTACGAGCAGTACTTC. It translates to CASSASQGPYEQYF.

This clone was counted ten times or more. The gene calls are TRBV6-1 and TRBJ2-5; D ambiguous. This CDR3 region has 15 residues. Trimming took 2 bases from V and 2 from J, leaving 12 bases between them. Looked up from germline, CDR1 is MNHNS and CDR2 is SASEGT. This chain's CDR3 is CASSEMVGWQETQYF. In DNA, the CDR3 is TGTGCCAGCAGTGAAATGGTGGGATGGCAAGAGACCCAGTACTTC.

Of note for this clone: The conserved phenylalanine or tryptophan is not found at the CDR3 terminus, so this likely reflects a read error. The chain carries TRBV20-1 and TRBJ2-2; 8 bases are a match to TRBD2. CDR1 DFQATT and CDR2 SNEGSKA come from the germline V gene (reference sequence). Trimming removed 6 bases from V and 5 bases from J; junction bases left unmatched: 8. The CDR3 consists of 14 residues. The CDR3: CSAVLAGGTGELFV. The CDR3, as DNA: TGCAGTGCCGTCTTGGCGGGAGGAACCGGGGAGCTGTTTGTT.

In its sample, this clone was seen many times. The J gene is TRBJ1-4, the V gene TRBV15; 8 bases are a match to TRBD1. Germline V gene data show CDR1 as LNHNV and CDR2 as YYDKDF (reference sequence). After removal of 2 bases from V and 8 bases from J, the junction contained 7 bases not matched to a gene. The CDR3 consists of 15 residues. The CDR3 DNA reads TGTGCCACCAGCAGACGTAACAGGGGGGAGGAAAAACTGTTTTTT. Translation: CATSRRNRGEEKLFF.

The rearrangement links TRBV6-1 to TRBJ1-2; possible D gene TRBD1, 5 bases. This CDR3 has 13 residues. V lost 5 bases and J lost 5, with 12 bases in between. Looked up from germline, CDR1 is MNHNS and CDR2 is SASEGT. This CDR3 reads CASSTGLIYGYTF. CDR3 DNA sequence: TGTGCCAGCAGTACGGGACTGATTTATGGCTACACCTTC.